This TCR beta chain came from a study of CD8+ T cells in alopecia areata. Study-wide context: Tofacitinib treatment spanned 6 to 18 months, with 6 months off drug afterward.

In germline, CDR1 is SGHNT, CDR2 YYREEE (reference sequence). The CDR3 consists of 15 residues. V was pared by 1 base and J by 8 bases, with 18 bases between. Noted treatment: oral pan-JAK inhibitor, 5-10 mg twice daily. TCR sequencing used cDNA made by reverse transcription of extracted RNA. Repertoires were generated with immunoSEQ multiplex PCR, while TCRdb's copy carries only in-frame clones and drops some. The data show about 180,000 clones, approximately 51% seen once. This TCR was recovered from a human donor with alopecia areata. The rearrangement links TRBV5-4 to TRBJ1-2, with D possibly matching TRBD1 (5 bases). The sample here was CD8+ T cells sorted from blood, taken between weeks 51 and 54, from a patient treated with tofacitinib. The chain's CDR3 is CASSLWAGRGLGYTF. The CDR3, as DNA: TGTGCCAGCAGCTTGTGGGCTGGGAGGGGACTGGGCTACACCTTC.